Included here is one TCR beta chain sequence, with context. Its specificity is unknown. The source of the sample is a study of regulatory and conventional T cells in RAG deficiency. Trimming removed 7 bases at V and 2 bases at J, with 9 bases between. Germline V lookup: CDR1 DFQATT, CDR2 SNEGSKA (reference sequence). The CDR3 length is 11 residues. The protocol was immunoSEQ multiplex PCR, while the TCRdb copy is restricted to in-frame clones and leaves out a portion. This sample has fewer than 35,000 clones; approximately 90% occur once, and the top ten carry around 13%. Findings and limits, study-wide: Compared with controls, unique Treg TCR beta sequences dropped around 100-fold in Omenn syndrome and CID/AS.

This same sample was also part of a study on regulatory T cells. That investigation notes: The PCR used 52 TRBV and 13 TRBJ primers.

What was sequenced was CD8+ T cells sorted from blood. The receptor comes from a human donor in good health. The V call is TRBV20-1, the J call TRBJ2-7, with D uncertain. CDR3 nucleotide sequence: TGCAGTGGCAGCACAGCCTACGAGCAGTACTTC. Translation gives CSGSTAYEQYF.